A single sample is the source of the 15 T cell receptor beta chains below, sequenced in a study of T cell changes during pregnancy in multiple sclerosis. Using immunoSEQ multiplex PCR, the repertoire was profiled, and TCRdb retains in-frame clones only, with some absent. The table lists 37,000 or so clones, over 75% of them singletons. The source was CD4+ T cells from peripheral blood mononuclear cells, collected before pregnancy. The source is a female donor with multiple sclerosis, enrolled in a pregnancy study.

This clone was recorded only once. The J gene is TRBJ1-2, the V gene TRBV7-2, with 12 positions matching TRBD1. V lost 5 bases to trimming and J lost 8 bases; unmatched junction nucleotides: 12. The CDR3 extends over 16 amino acids. The germline CDR1 and CDR2 sequences are SGHTA and FQGNSA. CDR3 protein: CASSLDPGTGGRGYTF. CDR3 bases: TGTGCCAGCAGCCTAGATCCCGGGACAGGGGGCCGAGGCTACACCTTC.

The genes are TRBV5-6 and TRBJ2-5; possibly TRBD2 for D (5 bases). The CDR3 is 13 residues long. V was shortened by 3 bases and J by 0 bases, with 6 bases between the two germline ends. Germline loops: CDR1 SGHDT, CDR2 YYEEEE. The CDR3 reads CASSWTHQETQYF. CDR3 sequence (DNA): TGTGCCAGCAGCTGGACTCACCAAGAGACCCAGTACTTC.

Comments on this clone: At one end the junction does not follow the germline gene, possibly because of a read error. V is TRBV7-2 and J is TRBJ1-5, with 7 bases identical to TRBD1. The CDR3 has 15 amino acids. Germline V lookup: CDR1 SGHTA, CDR2 FQGNSA. CDR3 sequence: CASSSSTFGGQRQHF. As DNA, the CDR3 is TGTGCCAGCAGCTCGTCAACCTTCGGGGGACAGCGCCAGCATTTT.

The chain combines TRBV13 with TRBJ1-2, with D unresolved. The CDR3 spans 12 residues. Germline values: CDR1 PRHDT, CDR2 FYEKMQ (reference sequence). Trimming pared 5 bases from V and 5 bases from J, leaving 9 bases between. The CDR3 nucleotides read TGTGCCAGCAGCCTCGACACTTATGGCTACACCTTC. This codes for CASSLDTYGYTF. The full variable domain, its missing parts supplied by reference TRBV13 and TRBJ1-2, is AAGVIQSPRHLIKEKRETATLKCYPIPRHDTVYWYQQGPGQDPQFLISFYEKMQSDKGSIPDRFSAQQFSDYHSELNMSSLELGDSALYFCASSLDTYGYTFGSGTRLTVV.

To note about this clone: The junction differs from germline at one of its ends, possibly a read error. The chain employs TRBV19 and TRBJ2-1, with 8 nucleotides matching TRBD1. Germline V lookup: CDR1 LNHDA, CDR2 SQIVND (reference sequence). The CDR3 has 15 residues. The CDR3 is CASSIGQGAYTEQFF. DNA for the CDR3: TGTGCCAGTAGTATTGGGCAGGGGGCCTACACTGAGCAGTTCTTC.

The rearrangement uses TRBV19 and TRBJ2-7; 8 nucleotides align to TRBD1. V lost 1 base to trimming and J lost 3 bases; unmatched junction nucleotides: 2. The CDR3 has 14 amino acids. The germline V gene encodes CDR1 LNHDA and CDR2 SQIVND (reference sequence). The CDR3 region is CASSIGTGLYEQYF. As DNA, the CDR3 is TGTGCCAGTAGTATAGGGACAGGGCTCTACGAGCAGTACTTC. The full variable domain, rest sourced from reference TRBV19 and TRBJ2-7, is DGGITQSPKYLFRKEGQNVTLSCEQNLNHDAMYWYRQDPGQGLRLIYYSQIVNDFQKGDIAEGYSVSREKKESFPLTVTSAQKNPTAFYLCASSIGTGLYEQYFGPGTRLTVT.

This clone appeared a single time. The rearrangement links TRBV30 to TRBJ2-5; 9 nucleotides match TRBD1. Germline values: CDR1 GTSNPN, CDR2 SVGIG (reference sequence). Unmatched junction bases numbered 7, after V lost 4 bases and J lost 4 bases. The CDR3 is made up of 14 amino acids. The CDR3 reads CAWNPQGAGETQYF. In DNA, the CDR3 is TGTGCCTGGAACCCACAGGGGGCGGGAGAGACCCAGTACTTC.

This chain connects TRBV25-1 to TRBJ2-2; D is possibly TRBD2 (7 bases). V was clipped by 10 bases and J by 0 bases, with 15 bases between them. The CDR3 runs 15 residues. Germline V gene lookup returns CDR1 MGHDK and CDR2 SYGVNS. Here the CDR3 reads CATMGGPANTGELFF. The CDR3 nucleotides read TGTGCCACCATGGGGGGGCCCGCGAACACCGGGGAGCTGTTTTTT.

The chain carries TRBV5-6 and TRBJ2-7, with D perhaps matching TRBD1 (6 bases). CDR3 length equals 12 residues. V was clipped by 5 bases and J by 4 bases, with 10 bases between them. Germline lookup yields CDR1 SGHDT and CDR2 YYEEEE. This chain's CDR3 is CASSGRGYEQYF. The DNA of the CDR3 is TGTGCCAGCAGTGGCAGGGGTTACGAGCAGTACTTC.

This clone was seen more than once but under ten times. The V call is TRBV5-4, the J call TRBJ1-1; a weak D match, TRBD1 (6 bases). CDR1 is SGHNT, CDR2 YYREEE, per germline (reference sequence). The V end was cut by 4 bases, the J end by 0 bases, with 16 bases between. The CDR3 is 16 amino acids. CDR3 amino acids: CASSLRGGDMNTEAFF. CDR3 nucleotide sequence: TGTGCCAGCAGCCTGAGGGGGGGGGACATGAACACTGAAGCTTTCTTT.

The chain links TRBV6-5 to TRBJ1-2; maybe TRBD1 (5 bases). Trimming cost V 6 bases and J 2 bases, with 10 bases left between them. The length of the CDR3 is 13 residues. The V gene's germline CDR1 is MNHEY and CDR2 SVGAGI. CDR3 region: CASSLTVNYGYTF. Written as DNA, the CDR3 is TGTGCCAGCAGCCTGACAGTAAACTATGGCTACACCTTC.

This clone occurred once. This chain joins TRBV25-1 and TRBJ1-2; a possible D gene is TRBD1 (5 bases). Germline V gene lookup returns CDR1 MGHDK and CDR2 SYGVNS. This CDR3 has 13 residues. The V end was cut by 1 base, the J end by 5 bases, with 8 bases between. CDR3 protein: CASSEWGSYGYTF. The CDR3 DNA reads as TGTGCCAGCAGTGAATGGGGCAGTTATGGCTACACCTTC.

The chain links TRBV30 to TRBJ2-2; 7 bases agree with TRBD2. V was clipped by 1 base and J by 0 bases; unmatched bases: 14. Germline V gives CDR1 GTSNPN, CDR2 SVGIG (reference sequence). The CDR3 runs 19 residues. This CDR3 is CAWSAGWTRRPANTGELFF. The CDR3 coding sequence is TGTGCCTGGAGTGCAGGGTGGACTAGGAGGCCCGCGAACACCGGGGAGCTGTTTTTT.

Only one count was recorded for this clone. The chain employs TRBV5-5 and TRBJ2-1; the match to TRBD2 covers 10 bases. The CDR3 is 13 amino acids. CDR1 is SGHKS, CDR2 YYEKEE, per germline (reference sequence). J lost 13 bases, V lost 5 bases, and 9 bases had no gene match. DNA for the CDR3: TGTGCCAGCAGTCTCCTAAGCGGGAGGGCCCAGTTCTTC. This sequence encodes CASSLLSGRAQFF.

This CDR3 is CASRPLGGDGYTF. CDR3 nucleotides: TGTGCCAGCAGGCCCCTGGGGGGGGATGGCTACACCTTC. The V and J genes are TRBV5-6 and TRBJ1-2, with D possibly being TRBD1 (5 bases). V was cut by 5 bases and J by 6 bases, with 14 bases left in between. The CDR3 has 13 amino acids. CDR1 is SGHDT, CDR2 YYEEEE, per germline. Full variable domain (rest looked up from reference TRBV5-6 and TRBJ1-2): DAGVTQSPTHLIKTRGQQVTLRCSPKSGHDTVSWYQQALGQGPQFIFQYYEEEERQRGNFPDRFSGHQFPNYSSELNVNALLLGDSALYLCASRPLGGDGYTFGSGTRLTVV.